These 24 T cell receptor beta chains originate from one sample sequenced in a study of CD4+ T cells in melanoma. Here immunoSEQ multiplex PCR was the method, and the copy in TCRdb shows in-frame clones only, minus some. The sample has around 15,000 clones; roughly four fifths are singletons. The material sequenced was cells from a culture (not recorded whether cultured in vitro). Source of these receptors: a human donor with melanoma.

The chain carries TRBV2 and TRBJ1-4; the D is unclear. CDR1 is SNHLY and CDR2 is FYNNEI in the germline V gene. The CDR3 runs to 14 residues. The germline V and J ends were trimmed by 6 bases and 4 bases, with 12 bases remaining between them. The CDR3 sequence is CASREQSINEKLFF. The CDR3 DNA reads as TGTGCCAGCAGAGAGCAAAGTATTAATGAAAAACTGTTTTTT.

V usage is TRBV5-1 and J usage is TRBJ1-4; no clear D gene. V lost 3 bases, J lost 10 bases, and 19 bases lay in between. The germline gives CDR1 SGHRS, CDR2 YFSETQ. The CDR3 sequence is 15 residues long. CDR3 region: CASSSDPGSDRKLFF. DNA for the CDR3: TGCGCCAGCAGCTCCGACCCTGGGTCTGATCGAAAACTGTTTTTT.

The rearrangement joins TRBV6-5 to TRBJ2-7; possibly TRBD1 or TRBD2 for D (6 bases each). The V gene's germline CDR1 is MNHEY and CDR2 SVGAGI. The V gene lost 6 bases and the J gene lost 2 bases, with 14 bases spanning the gap. The CDR3 runs to 14 residues. This CDR3 is CASRRGGFAYEQYF. The CDR3 coding sequence is TGTGCCAGCAGGAGAGGGGGGTTCGCCTACGAGCAGTACTTC.

This chain joins TRBV11-2 and TRBJ2-5; D gene ambiguous. The germline gives CDR1 SGHAT, CDR2 FQNNGV. With 2 bases removed from V and 5 bases from J, the gap between germline ends came to 9 bases. The CDR3 has 13 amino acids. The CDR3 DNA reads as TGTGCCAGCAGCTTAACAGCTTCCGAGACCCAGTACTTC. Translation: CASSLTASETQYF.

This clone has just a few counts. The CDR3 protein is CASSLDFNSPLHF. The CDR3 bases are TGTGCCAGCAGTTTAGATTTTAATTCACCCCTCCACTTT. This chain links TRBV28 with TRBJ1-6; D remains ambiguous. The V end was cut by 2 bases, the J end by 6 bases, with 5 bases between. Germline assignment: CDR1 MDHEN and CDR2 SYDVKM. CDR3 length: 13 amino acids.

In nucleotides, the CDR3 is TGTGCCAGCAGCACGGACAGGGTGAAGGTCACTGAAGCTTTCTTT. This gives the protein CASSTDRVKVTEAFF. The chain employs TRBV7-2 and TRBJ1-1, with TRBD1 matching 8 bases. The CDR3 runs 15 residues. Germline-derived CDR1 and CDR2 are SGHTA and FQGNSA. The V and J ends lost 5 bases and 4 bases, in that order; junction bases with no gene match: 9.

The gene calls are TRBV7-8 and TRBJ1-1; tentatively, D is TRBD1 (5 bases). Deletions cut 1 base from V and 3 bases from J, with 6 bases between. Germline CDR1 SGHVS, CDR2 FQNEAQ. The CDR3 is 13 residues long. The DNA for the CDR3 is TGTGCCAGCAGCTTAGTGGGGGACACTGAAGCTTTCTTT. Protein: CASSLVGDTEAFF.

The rearrangement uses TRBV6-5 and TRBJ1-5, with D possibly TRBD1 on 5 matching bases. V dropped 6 bases and J dropped 5 bases, with 11 bases sitting between them. CDR1 is MNHEY and CDR2 is SVGAGI in the germline V gene. This CDR3 has 13 amino acids. This CDR3 is CASSRMTDQPQHF. CDR3 in DNA: TGTGCCAGCAGCCGTATGACAGATCAGCCCCAGCATTTT.

The chain has TRBV5-4 and TRBJ2-5, with TRBD2 as a possible D gene (5 bases). Between the trimmed V and J ends, which lost 5 bases and 3 bases, there was a span of 20 bases. Germline V gene data show CDR1 as SGHNT and CDR2 as YYREEE (reference sequence). This CDR3 has 16 amino acids. The CDR3 is CASSAGLLGREETQYF. The CDR3 nucleotides are TGTGCCAGCAGTGCCGGGCTACTAGGCCGTGAAGAGACCCAGTACTTC. The whole variable domain, remainder taken from reference TRBV5-4 and TRBJ2-5, is ETGVTQSPTHLIKTRGQQVTLRCSSQSGHNTVSWYQQALGQGPQFIFQYYREEENGRGNFPPRFSGLQFPNYSSELNVNALELDDSALYLCASSAGLLGREETQYFGPGTRLLVL.

This rearrangement joins TRBV5-1 to TRBJ2-3; no definite D call. V gave up 0 bases and J gave up 0 bases, with 14 bases separating them. CDR1 is SGHRS, CDR2 YFSETQ, per germline. The CDR3 runs to 17 residues. This chain's CDR3 is CASSLGVYLTSTDTQYF. The DNA for the CDR3 is TGCGCCAGCAGCTTGGGGGTCTATTTGACCAGCACAGATACGCAGTATTTT.

V usage is TRBV27 and J usage is TRBJ1-1, with D perhaps TRBD1 (5 bases). CDR1 is MNHEY and CDR2 is SMNVEV in the germline V gene (reference sequence). V lost 0 bases to trimming and J lost 3 bases, with 11 bases between them. The CDR3 consists of 15 residues. CDR3 bases: TGTGCCAGCAGTTTATCTTACCGGGGGTACACTGAAGCTTTCTTT. Translated, it gives CASSLSYRGYTEAFF.

With regard to this clone: Germline is not matched at one junction end, which may reflect a read error. This chain joins TRBV6-6 and TRBJ1-2; D unresolved. This CDR3 region has 13 residues. Germline loops: CDR1 MNHNY, CDR2 SVGAGI (reference sequence). CDR3 sequence (DNA): TGTGCCAGCAGCCAGCAGTTCGAAGAGGGAGCCTGTTTC. Amino acid sequence: CASSQQFEEGACF.

The chain has TRBV6-1 and TRBJ1-1, with 7 bases fitting TRBD1. CDR3 length equals 14 residues. V gave up 3 bases and J gave up 5 bases; unmatched junction bases: 6. Germline-derived CDR1 and CDR2 are MNHNS and SASEGT. The CDR3 here is CASSDRGAETEAFF. CDR3 sequence (DNA): TGTGCCAGCAGTGACAGGGGGGCAGAGACTGAAGCTTTCTTT.

This clone counts as medium-sized. CDR3 protein: CASRPLPGHQERRNTEAFF. The CDR3 nucleotides read TGCGCCAGCAGACCACTTCCGGGACACCAAGAACGAAGGAACACTGAAGCTTTCTTT. The chain recombines TRBV4-1 with TRBJ1-1; a possible D gene is TRBD1 (6 bases). CDR3 size: 19 residues. The germline CDR1 and CDR2 sequences are MGHRA and YSYEKL. V lost 6 bases and J 1 base, leaving 27 bases between the germline ends.

This clone turned up a few times. CDR3 protein: CASSLRDTQYF. The DNA for the CDR3 is TGTGCCAGCAGCCTGAGGGATACGCAGTATTTT. The rearrangement joins TRBV11-2 to TRBJ2-3; no clear D gene. This CDR3 contains 11 residues. V was trimmed by 5 bases and J by 6 bases, leaving 6 bases between them. The V gene's germline CDR1 is SGHAT and CDR2 FQNNGV. Filled out from reference TRBV11-2 and TRBJ2-3, the complete variable domain reads EAGVAQSPRYKIIEKRQSVAFWCNPISGHATLYWYQQILGQGPKLLIQFQNNGVVDDSQLPKDRFSAERLKGVDSTLKIQPAKLEDSAVYLCASSLRDTQYFGPGTRLTVL.

This sequence joins TRBV5-1 and TRBJ1-1; D unclear. The CDR3 is 15 residues long. Germline V gene lookup returns CDR1 SGHRS and CDR2 YFSETQ. V was shortened by 4 bases and J by 4 bases, with 17 bases between the two germline ends. The CDR3 DNA follows: TGCGCCAGCAGCGTTGGGTGGGAGGATGGCACTGAAGCTTTCTTT. It is translated as CASSVGWEDGTEAFF.

The chain recombines TRBV5-1 with TRBJ2-7, with D possibly matching TRBD2 (6 bases). CDR1 is SGHRS and CDR2 is YFSETQ in the germline V gene. V was trimmed by 3 bases and J by 0 bases, leaving 10 bases between them. The CDR3 extends over 14 amino acids. This CDR3 reads CASSWGLASYEQYF. In DNA, the CDR3 is TGCGCCAGCAGCTGGGGACTGGCCTCCTACGAGCAGTACTTC.

In its sample, this clone was seen a few times. This chain uses TRBV7-9 with TRBJ1-2, with D maybe TRBD1 (5 bases). Trimming removed 6 bases at V and 4 bases at J, with 18 bases between. The CDR3 sequence is 15 residues long. The V gene's germline CDR1 is SEHNR and CDR2 FQNEAQ (reference sequence). In nucleotides, the CDR3 is TGTGCCAGCAGTAAGGGGCGCGACGGGGCCTATGGCTACACCTTC. Translated: CASSKGRDGAYGYTF.

This chain joins TRBV7-6 and TRBJ2-7; 8 positions agree with TRBD1. CDR3 length equals 15 residues. The V and J ends lost 1 base and 4 bases, in that order; junction bases with no gene match: 6. Germline CDR1 is SGHVS and CDR2 is FNYEAQ. The CDR3 region has the DNA TGTGCCAGCAGCTTAGGGGCAGGGGGCGCGTACGAGCAGTACTTC. This translates into CASSLGAGGAYEQYF.

This chain joins TRBV6-5 and TRBJ1-2; 10 bases match TRBD1. Per the germline V gene, CDR1 is MNHEY and CDR2 is SVGAGI. Trimming at V came to 0 bases and at J to 4 bases, leaving 5 bases not matched to a gene. The CDR3 consists of 16 residues. In DNA form, the CDR3 reads TGTGCCAGCAGTTACTCGAGACAGGGGGCTAGCTATGGCTACACCTTC. Translated, it gives CASSYSRQGASYGYTF.

J is TRBJ1-6 and V is TRBV19, with D unresolved. CDR1 is LNHDA and CDR2 is SQIVND in the germline V gene (reference sequence). The ends were cut back, 6 bases at V and 5 bases at J, with 17 bases in the middle. CDR3 length equals 16 residues. The CDR3 here is CASSRAATLDNSPLHF. The CDR3, as DNA: TGTGCCAGTAGCCGTGCGGCGACCCTAGATAATTCACCCCTCCACTTT.

CDR3 protein: CASRGQTPYGYTF. The CDR3 nucleotides are TGTGCCAGCAGGGGACAGACACCCTATGGCTACACCTTC. This chain links TRBV28 with TRBJ1-2; 7 nucleotides align to TRBD1. The CDR3 consists of 13 residues. Germline V gene lookup returns CDR1 MDHEN and CDR2 SYDVKM. The ends lost 6 bases at V and 4 bases at J; junction bases unmatched: 5.

The genes are TRBV4-2 and TRBJ2-7; 8 positions agree with TRBD2. Germline V gene lookup returns CDR1 LGHNA and CDR2 YNFKEQ. J was trimmed by 3 bases and V by 4 bases; bases with no gene match: 8. The CDR3 covers 15 residues. The CDR3 DNA sequence: TGTGCCAGCAGCCGAAGTGGCGCGGGGGGCTACGAGCAGTACTTC. Amino acid sequence: CASSRSGAGGYEQYF.

The chain couples TRBV4-1 to TRBJ2-7; D is possibly TRBD1 (6 bases). The V gene's germline CDR1 is MGHRA and CDR2 YSYEKL. V was shortened by 0 bases and J by 0 bases, with 12 bases between the two germline ends. The CDR3 sequence is 16 residues long. The CDR3 loop is CASSQDIGGYSYEQYF. The CDR3 nucleotides are TGCGCCAGCAGCCAAGATATTGGGGGCTACTCCTACGAGCAGTACTTC.